The text below deals with one TCR beta chain. The sample comes from a study of control samples from healthy donors and cancer patients. Trimming cost V 2 bases and J 6 bases, with 16 bases left between them. The CDR3 has 15 residues. The germline V gene encodes CDR1 KGHSH and CDR2 LQKENI. Profiled with immunoSEQ multiplex PCR; TCRdb holds only in-frame clones, not every one. The table includes about 82,000 clones, over 75% detected once. V usage is TRBV18 and J usage is TRBJ1-2; D is uncertain. The sequencing input was blood. The clonotype originates from a man over 45 in good health. CDR3 in amino acids: CASSPGLGESDGYTF. The CDR3 nucleotides read TGTGCCAGCTCACCAGGACTGGGAGAGTCCGATGGCTACACCTTC.